The clone carrying this T cell receptor (beta chain) came up a few times. Its matching antigen is unknown. Expressed TCRB transcripts were sequenced, since all the RNA that had been isolated was reverse transcribed. TCRdb's table, derived via immunoSEQ multiplex PCR, lists solely in-frame clones and lacks some. The data hold under 250,000 clones, with 12% to 15% observed a single time. V shed 0 bases, J shed 7 bases, and the junction held 5 bases outside the gene matches. Germline CDR1 and CDR2: SGHNT and YYREEE (reference sequence). The CDR3 runs 15 residues. This sample stems from a study of beta chain features in type 1 diabetes. The wider study: No patient-donor differences in age, gender, total cells or subset yield.

General study results and limits: VDJ junctions in type 1 diabetes patients carried more deletions and fewer insertions.

The chain carries TRBV5-4 and TRBJ2-2; TRBD2 matches at 8 bases. The material sequenced was naive CD4+ T cells from blood. The TCR was taken from a woman aged 40 to 50 in good health. In DNA form, the CDR3 reads TGTGCCAGCAGCTTGGTTCGGGGGGGGATCGGGGAGCTGTTTTTT. This codes for CASSLVRGGIGELFF.